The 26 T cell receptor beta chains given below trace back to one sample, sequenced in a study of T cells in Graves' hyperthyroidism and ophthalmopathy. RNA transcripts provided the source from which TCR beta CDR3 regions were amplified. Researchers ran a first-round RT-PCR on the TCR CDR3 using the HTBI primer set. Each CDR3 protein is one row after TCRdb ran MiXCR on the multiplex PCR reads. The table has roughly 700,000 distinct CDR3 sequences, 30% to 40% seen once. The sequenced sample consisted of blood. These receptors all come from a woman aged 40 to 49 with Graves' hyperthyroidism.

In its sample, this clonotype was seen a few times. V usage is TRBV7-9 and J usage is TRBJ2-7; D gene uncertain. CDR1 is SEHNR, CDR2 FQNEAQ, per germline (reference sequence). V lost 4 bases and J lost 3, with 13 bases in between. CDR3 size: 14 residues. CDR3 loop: CASSCWPRNYEQYF. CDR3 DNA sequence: TGTGCCAGCAGCTGTTGGCCGCGGAACTACGAGCAGTACTTC.

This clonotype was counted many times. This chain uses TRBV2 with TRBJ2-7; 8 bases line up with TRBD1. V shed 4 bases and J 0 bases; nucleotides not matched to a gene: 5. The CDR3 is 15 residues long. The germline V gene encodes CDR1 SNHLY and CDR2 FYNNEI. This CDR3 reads CASSGGTGSSYEQYF. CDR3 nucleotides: TGTGCCAGCAGTGGTGGGACAGGTAGCTCCTACGAGCAGTACTTC.

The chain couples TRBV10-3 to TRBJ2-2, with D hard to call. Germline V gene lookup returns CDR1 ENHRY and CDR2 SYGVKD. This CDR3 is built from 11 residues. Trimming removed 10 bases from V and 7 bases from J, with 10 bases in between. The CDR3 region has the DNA TGTGCCAGTTGGCGAATCGGGGAGCTGTTTTTT. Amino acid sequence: CASWRIGELFF.

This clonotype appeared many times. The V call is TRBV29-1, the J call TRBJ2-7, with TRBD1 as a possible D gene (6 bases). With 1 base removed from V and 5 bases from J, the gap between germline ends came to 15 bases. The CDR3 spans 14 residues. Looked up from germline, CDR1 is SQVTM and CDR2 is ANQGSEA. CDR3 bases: TGCAGCGTTGAAGCTGGGCAGGGGAACGACGAGCAGTACTTC. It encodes CSVEAGQGNDEQYF.

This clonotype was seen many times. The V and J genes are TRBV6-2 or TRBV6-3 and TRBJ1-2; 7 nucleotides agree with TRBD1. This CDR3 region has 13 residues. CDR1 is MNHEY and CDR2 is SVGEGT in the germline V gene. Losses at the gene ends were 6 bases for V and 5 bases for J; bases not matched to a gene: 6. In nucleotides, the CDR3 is TGTGCCAGCAGCCGGGACAGTGGTTATGGCTACACCTTC. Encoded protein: CASSRDSGYGYTF.

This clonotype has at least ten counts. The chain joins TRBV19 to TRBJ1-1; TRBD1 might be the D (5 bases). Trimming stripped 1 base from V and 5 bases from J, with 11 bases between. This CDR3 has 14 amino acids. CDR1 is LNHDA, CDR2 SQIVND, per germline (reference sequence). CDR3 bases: TGTGCCAGTAGTATAGTCCAGGGTGGGACTGAAGCTTTCTTT. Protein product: CASSIVQGGTEAFF.

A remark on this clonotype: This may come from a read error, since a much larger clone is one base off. CDR3 sequence (DNA): TGTGCCAGCACCGCCCCCCGCGGGAGGGCATCCGGGGAGCTGTTTTTT. Protein sequence: CASTAPRGRASGELFF. The rearrangement joins TRBV7-9 to TRBJ2-2, with 9 bases aligning to TRBD2. Germline CDR1 is SEHNR and CDR2 is FQNEAQ (reference sequence). The CDR3 runs to 16 residues. V lost 7 bases, J lost 6 bases, and 12 bases stayed unmatched. Full variable domain (outside the CDR3, taken from reference TRBV7-9 and TRBJ2-2): DTGVSQNPRHKITKRGQNVTFRCDPISEHNRLYWYRQTLGQGPEFLTYFQNEAQLEKSRLLSDRFSAERPKGSFSTLEIQRTEQGDSAMYLCASTAPRGRASGELFFGEGSRLTVL.

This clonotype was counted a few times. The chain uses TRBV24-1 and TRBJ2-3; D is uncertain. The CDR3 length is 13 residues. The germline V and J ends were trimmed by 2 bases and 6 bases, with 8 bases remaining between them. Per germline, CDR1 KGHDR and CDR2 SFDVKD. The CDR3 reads CATSDSAKDTQYF. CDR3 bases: TGTGCCACCAGTGATTCGGCCAAGGATACGCAGTATTTT.

The CDR3: CASSPRGQFSYGYTF. CDR3 nucleotide sequence: TGTGCCAGCTCACCAAGGGGACAGTTCTCCTATGGCTACACCTTC. The rearrangement joins TRBV18 to TRBJ1-2; TRBD1 matches at 7 bases. The ends lost 2 bases at V and 4 bases at J; junction bases unmatched: 7. The V gene's germline CDR1 is KGHSH and CDR2 LQKENI. This CDR3 has 15 amino acids.

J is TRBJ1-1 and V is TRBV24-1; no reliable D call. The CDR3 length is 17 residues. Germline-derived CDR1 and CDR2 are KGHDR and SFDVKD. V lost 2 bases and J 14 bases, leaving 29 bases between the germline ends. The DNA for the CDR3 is TGTGCCACCAGTGATTACCCCGCCAGCGGGAGGTACAATGAGCAGTTCTTT. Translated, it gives CATSDYPASGRYNEQFF.

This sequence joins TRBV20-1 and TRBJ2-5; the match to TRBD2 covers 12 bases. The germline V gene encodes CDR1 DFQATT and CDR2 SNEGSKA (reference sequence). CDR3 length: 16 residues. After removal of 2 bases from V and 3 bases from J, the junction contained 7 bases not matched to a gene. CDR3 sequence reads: CSARKAGLAGKETQYF. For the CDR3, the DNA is TGCAGTGCTAGAAAGGCCGGACTAGCGGGGAAAGAGACCCAGTACTTC.

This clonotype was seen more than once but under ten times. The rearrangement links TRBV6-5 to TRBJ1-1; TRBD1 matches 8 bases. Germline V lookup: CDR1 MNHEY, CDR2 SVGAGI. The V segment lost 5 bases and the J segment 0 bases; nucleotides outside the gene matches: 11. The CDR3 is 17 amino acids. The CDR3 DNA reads TGTGCCAGCAGTCATGCTAGGACAGGGTCCATGAACACTGAAGCTTTCTTT. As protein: CASSHARTGSMNTEAFF.

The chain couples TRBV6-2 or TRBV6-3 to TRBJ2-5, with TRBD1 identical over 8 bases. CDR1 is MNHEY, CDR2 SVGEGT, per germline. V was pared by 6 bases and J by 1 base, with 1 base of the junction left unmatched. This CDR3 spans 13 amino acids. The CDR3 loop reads CASRGQAQETQYF. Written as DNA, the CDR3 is TGTGCCAGCAGGGGACAGGCCCAAGAGACCCAGTACTTC.

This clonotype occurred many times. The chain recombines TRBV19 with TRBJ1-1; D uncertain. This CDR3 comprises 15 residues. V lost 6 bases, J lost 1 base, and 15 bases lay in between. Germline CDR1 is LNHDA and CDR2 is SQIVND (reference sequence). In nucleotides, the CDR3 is TGTGCCAGTAGCTCCGGGGTCCCCCCGAACACTGAAGCTTTCTTT. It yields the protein CASSSGVPPNTEAFF.

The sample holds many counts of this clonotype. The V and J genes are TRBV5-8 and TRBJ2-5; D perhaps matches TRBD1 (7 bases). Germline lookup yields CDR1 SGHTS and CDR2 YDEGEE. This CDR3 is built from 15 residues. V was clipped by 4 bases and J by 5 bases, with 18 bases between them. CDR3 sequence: CASSLGGLDRETQYF. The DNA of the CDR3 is TGTGCCAGCAGCCTGGGGGGTTTGGACAGGGAGACCCAGTACTTC.

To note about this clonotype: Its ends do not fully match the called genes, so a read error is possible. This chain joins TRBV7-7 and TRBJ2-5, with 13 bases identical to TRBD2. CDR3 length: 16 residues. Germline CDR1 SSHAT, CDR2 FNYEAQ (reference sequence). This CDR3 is CASSPGGLAGKETQYF. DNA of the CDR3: TGTGCTAGCAGCCCAGGGGGACTAGCGGGGAAAGAGACCCAGTACTTC.

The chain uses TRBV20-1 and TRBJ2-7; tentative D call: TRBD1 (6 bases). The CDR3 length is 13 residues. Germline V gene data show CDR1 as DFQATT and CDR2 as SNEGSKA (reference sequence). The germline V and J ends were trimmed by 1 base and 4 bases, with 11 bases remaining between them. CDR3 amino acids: CSARGARGYEQYF. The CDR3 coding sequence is TGCAGTGCTAGAGGAGCCAGGGGATACGAGCAGTACTTC.

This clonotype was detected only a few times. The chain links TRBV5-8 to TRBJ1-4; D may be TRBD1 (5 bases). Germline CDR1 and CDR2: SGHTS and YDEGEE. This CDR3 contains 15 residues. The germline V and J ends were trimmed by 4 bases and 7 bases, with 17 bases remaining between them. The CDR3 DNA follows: TGTGCCAGCAGCCCGGCGGTGGGGGAGATTGAAAAACTGTTTTTT. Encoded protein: CASSPAVGEIEKLFF.

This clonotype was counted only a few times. Here the CDR3 reads CASSLGIGETSEQYF. The CDR3 DNA reads TGTGCCAGCAGCTTAGGAATAGGGGAAACTTCCGAGCAGTACTTC. J is TRBJ2-7 and V is TRBV7-9; perhaps TRBD1 as D (5 bases). CDR1 is SEHNR, CDR2 FQNEAQ, per germline (reference sequence). This CDR3 contains 15 residues. Trimming shortened V by 1 base and J by 6 bases, and 16 bases separated the two germline ends. Combining the CDR3 with reference TRBV7-9 and TRBJ2-7 gives the whole variable domain DTGVSQNPRHKITKRGQNVTFRCDPISEHNRLYWYRQTLGQGPEFLTYFQNEAQLEKSRLLSDRFSAERPKGSFSTLEIQRTEQGDSAMYLCASSLGIGETSEQYFGPGTRLTVT.

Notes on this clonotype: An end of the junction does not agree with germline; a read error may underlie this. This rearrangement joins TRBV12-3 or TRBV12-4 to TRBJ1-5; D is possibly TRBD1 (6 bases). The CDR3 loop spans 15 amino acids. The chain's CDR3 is CASSWKEGGAQPRHF. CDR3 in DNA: TGTGCCAGCAGTTGGAAGGAGGGGGGCGCGCAGCCCCGGCATTTT.

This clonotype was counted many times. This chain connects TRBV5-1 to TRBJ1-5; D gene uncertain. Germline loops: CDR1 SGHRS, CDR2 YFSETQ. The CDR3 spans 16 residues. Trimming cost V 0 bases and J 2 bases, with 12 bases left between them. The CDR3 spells CASSLGLRSGNQPQHF. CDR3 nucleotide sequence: TGCGCCAGCAGCTTGGGGTTACGCAGCGGCAATCAGCCCCAGCATTTT.

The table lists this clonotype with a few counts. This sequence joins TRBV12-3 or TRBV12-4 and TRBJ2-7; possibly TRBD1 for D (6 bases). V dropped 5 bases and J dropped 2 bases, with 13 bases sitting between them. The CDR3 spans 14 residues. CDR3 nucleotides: TGTGCCAGCAGTCCAGGACAGCAGACCTACGAGCAGTACTTC. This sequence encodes CASSPGQQTYEQYF.

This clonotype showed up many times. The CDR3, as DNA: TGTGCCAGTACCCCATCGGCAAGGGAAGCTTTCTTT. Protein sequence: CASTPSAREAFF. The V gene is TRBV19, the J gene TRBJ1-1; D is uncertain. The CDR3 length is 12 residues. V was shortened by 7 bases and J by 8 bases, with 14 bases between the two germline ends. Germline CDR1 reads LNHDA; CDR2 reads SQIVND (reference sequence).

The chain's CDR3 is CASSISGQRYLQYF. The CDR3 nucleotides read TGTGCCAGTAGTATTTCGGGACAGAGATACCTGCAGTACTTC. The genes are TRBV19 and TRBJ2-7, with 7 bases matching TRBD1. Germline lookup yields CDR1 LNHDA and CDR2 SQIVND (reference sequence). The CDR3 is 14 amino acids. V trimming: 3 bases; J trimming: 9 bases; junction bases outside the gene matches: 11.

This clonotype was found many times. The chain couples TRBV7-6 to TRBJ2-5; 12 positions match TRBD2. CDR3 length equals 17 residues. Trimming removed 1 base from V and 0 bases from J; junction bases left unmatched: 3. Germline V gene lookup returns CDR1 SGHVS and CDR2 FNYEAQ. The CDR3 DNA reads TGTGCCAGCAGCTTAGGCCTAGCGGGAGGGTACCAAGAGACCCAGTACTTC. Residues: CASSLGLAGGYQETQYF.

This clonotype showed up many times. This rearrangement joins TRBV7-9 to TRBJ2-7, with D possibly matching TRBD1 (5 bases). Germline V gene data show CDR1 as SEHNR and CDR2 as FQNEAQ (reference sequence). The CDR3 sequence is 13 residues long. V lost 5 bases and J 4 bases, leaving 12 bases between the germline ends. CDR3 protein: CASSHRIGYEQYF. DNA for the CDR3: TGTGCCAGCAGCCACAGGATCGGTTACGAGCAGTACTTC.